The T cell receptor (beta chain) described here comes from a study of T cell repertoires in cytomegalovirus infection. General study results and limits: The cumulative frequency of public TCR beta families distinguished individuals who carried CMV together with the relevant HLA.

Germline loops: CDR1 SGHRS, CDR2 YFSETQ. V lost 0 bases, J lost 6 bases, and 4 bases stayed unmatched. The CDR3 is 16 amino acids. One entry per CDR3 protein, called by TCRdb with MiXCR from the reads. The data hold a few hundred thousand distinct CDR3 sequences, with roughly 34% observed a single time. This clonotype has more than one count but fewer than ten. Its specificity is unknown. The rearrangement uses TRBV5-1 and TRBJ2-1, with 12 bases fitting TRBD2. The input for sequencing was cultured PBMCs, taken from culture after CMV antigen stimulation. The receptor's source is a human donor in good health (CMV status not recorded). Some clones in this sample may be carry-over from other donors' samples. CDR3 in DNA: TGCGCCAGCAGCTTGGTGGCGGGACTAGCGGGCAATGAGCAGTTCTTC. It is translated as CASSLVAGLAGNEQFF.